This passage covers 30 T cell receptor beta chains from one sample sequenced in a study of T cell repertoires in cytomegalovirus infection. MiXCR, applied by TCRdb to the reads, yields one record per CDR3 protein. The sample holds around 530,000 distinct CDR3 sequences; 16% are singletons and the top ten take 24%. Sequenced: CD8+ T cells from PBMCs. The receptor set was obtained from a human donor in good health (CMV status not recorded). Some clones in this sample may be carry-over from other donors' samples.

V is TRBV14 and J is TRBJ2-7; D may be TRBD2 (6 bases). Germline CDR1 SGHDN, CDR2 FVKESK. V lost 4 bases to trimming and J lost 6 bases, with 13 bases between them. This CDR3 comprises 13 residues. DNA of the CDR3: TGTGCCAGCAGCCCAGGAGGGAGAAGCGAGCAGTACTTC. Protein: CASSPGGRSEQYF.

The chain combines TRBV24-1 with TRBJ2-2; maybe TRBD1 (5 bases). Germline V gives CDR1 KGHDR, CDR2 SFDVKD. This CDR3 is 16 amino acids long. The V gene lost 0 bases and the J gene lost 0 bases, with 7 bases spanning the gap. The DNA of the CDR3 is TGTGCCACCAGTGATTTGGCAGGGTCGAACACCGGGGAGCTGTTTTTT. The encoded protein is CATSDLAGSNTGELFF.

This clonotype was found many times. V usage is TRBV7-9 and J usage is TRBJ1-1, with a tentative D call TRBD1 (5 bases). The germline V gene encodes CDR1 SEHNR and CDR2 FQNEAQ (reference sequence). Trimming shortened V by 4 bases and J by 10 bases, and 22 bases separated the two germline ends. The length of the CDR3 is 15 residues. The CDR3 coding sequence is TGTGCCAGCAGCTCCAGCCCCGCGACGGGACCGGGAGCTTTCTTT. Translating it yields CASSSSPATGPGAFF.

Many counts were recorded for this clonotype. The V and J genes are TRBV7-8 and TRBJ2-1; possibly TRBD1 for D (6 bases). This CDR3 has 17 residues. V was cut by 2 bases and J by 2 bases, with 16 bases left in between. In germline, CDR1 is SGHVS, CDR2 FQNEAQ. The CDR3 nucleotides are TGTGCCAGCAGCTTATCCACCGGGACAAGACCCTACAATGAGCAGTTCTTC. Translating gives CASSLSTGTRPYNEQFF.

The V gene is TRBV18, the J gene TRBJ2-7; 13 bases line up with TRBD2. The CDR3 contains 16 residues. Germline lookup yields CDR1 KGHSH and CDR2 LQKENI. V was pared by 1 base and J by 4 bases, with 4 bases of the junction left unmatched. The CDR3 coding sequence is TGTGCCAGCTCACCACGACTAGCGGGAGGCGAATACGAGCAGTACTTC. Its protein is CASSPRLAGGEYEQYF. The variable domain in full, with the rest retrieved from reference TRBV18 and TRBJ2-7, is NAGVMQNPRHLVRRRGQEARLRCSPMKGHSHVYWYRQLPEEGLKFMVYLQKENIIDESGMPKERFSAEFPKEGPSILRIQQVVRGDSAAYFCASSPRLAGGEYEQYFGPGTRLTVT.

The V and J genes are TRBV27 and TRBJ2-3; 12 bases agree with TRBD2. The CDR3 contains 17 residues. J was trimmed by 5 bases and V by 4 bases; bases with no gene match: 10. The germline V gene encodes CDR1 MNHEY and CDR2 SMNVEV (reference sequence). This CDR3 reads CASSSKTSGGLIDTQYF. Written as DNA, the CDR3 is TGTGCCAGCAGTTCCAAGACTAGCGGGGGCTTAATAGATACGCAGTATTTT.

DNA of the CDR3: TGTGCCAGCAGTTTCTCCGATAATGAGCAGTTCTTC. This sequence encodes CASSFSDNEQFF. This chain uses TRBV28 with TRBJ2-1; no clear D. This CDR3 spans 12 amino acids. CDR1 MDHEN and CDR2 SYDVKM come from the germline V gene. V lost 3 bases and J lost 7, with 7 bases in between.

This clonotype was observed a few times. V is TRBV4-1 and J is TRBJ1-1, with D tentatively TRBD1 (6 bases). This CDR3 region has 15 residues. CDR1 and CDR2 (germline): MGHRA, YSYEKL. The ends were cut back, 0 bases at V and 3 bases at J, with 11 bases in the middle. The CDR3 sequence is CASSQDWTAHTEAFF. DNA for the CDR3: TGCGCCAGCAGCCAAGATTGGACAGCCCACACTGAAGCTTTCTTT.

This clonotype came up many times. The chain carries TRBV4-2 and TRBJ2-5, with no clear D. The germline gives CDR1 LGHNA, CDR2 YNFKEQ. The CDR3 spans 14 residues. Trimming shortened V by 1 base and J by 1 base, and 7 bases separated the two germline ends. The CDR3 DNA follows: TGTGCCAGCAGCCAAGGGCTAACCCAAGAGACCCAGTACTTC. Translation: CASSQGLTQETQYF.

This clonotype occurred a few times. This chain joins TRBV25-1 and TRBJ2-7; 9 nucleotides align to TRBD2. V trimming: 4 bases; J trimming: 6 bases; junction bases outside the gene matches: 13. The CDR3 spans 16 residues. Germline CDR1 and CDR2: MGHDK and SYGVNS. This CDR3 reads CASSVGREGRWSEQYF. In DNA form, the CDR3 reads TGTGCCAGCAGTGTGGGGCGGGAGGGCCGTTGGAGCGAGCAGTACTTC.

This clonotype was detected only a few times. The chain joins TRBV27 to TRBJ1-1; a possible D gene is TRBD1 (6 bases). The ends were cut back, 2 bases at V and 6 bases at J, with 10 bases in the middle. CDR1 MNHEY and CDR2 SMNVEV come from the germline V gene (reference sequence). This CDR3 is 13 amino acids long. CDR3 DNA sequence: TGTGCCAGCAGTTTAGGGGAGGGGGCTGAAGCTTTCTTT. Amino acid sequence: CASSLGEGAEAFF.

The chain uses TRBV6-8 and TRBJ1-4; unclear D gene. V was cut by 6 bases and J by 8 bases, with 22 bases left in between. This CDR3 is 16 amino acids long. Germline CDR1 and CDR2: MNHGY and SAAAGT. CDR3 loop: CASRFRLDKPGEKLFF. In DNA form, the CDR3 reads TGTGCCAGCAGGTTCCGACTCGACAAACCTGGCGAAAAACTGTTTTTT.

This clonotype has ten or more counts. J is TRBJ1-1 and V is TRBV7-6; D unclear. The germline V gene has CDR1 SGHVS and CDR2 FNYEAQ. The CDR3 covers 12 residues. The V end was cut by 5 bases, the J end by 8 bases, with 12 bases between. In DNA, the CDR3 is TGTGCCAGCAGCCCAGAGGAGCTGGAAGCTTTCTTT. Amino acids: CASSPEELEAFF. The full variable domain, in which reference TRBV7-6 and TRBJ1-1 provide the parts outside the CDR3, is GAGVSQSPRYKVTKRGQDVALRCDPISGHVSLYWYRQALGQGPEFLTYFNYEAQQDKSGLPNDRFSAERPEGSISTLTIQRTEQRDSAMYRCASSPEELEAFFGQGTRLTVV.

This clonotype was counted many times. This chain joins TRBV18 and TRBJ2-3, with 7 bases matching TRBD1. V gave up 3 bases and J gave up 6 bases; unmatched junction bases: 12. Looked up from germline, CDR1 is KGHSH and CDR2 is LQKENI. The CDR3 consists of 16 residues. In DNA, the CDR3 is TGTGCCAGCTCACCCCCGACAGGGATGACCGTGGATACGCAGTATTTT. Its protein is CASSPPTGMTVDTQYF.

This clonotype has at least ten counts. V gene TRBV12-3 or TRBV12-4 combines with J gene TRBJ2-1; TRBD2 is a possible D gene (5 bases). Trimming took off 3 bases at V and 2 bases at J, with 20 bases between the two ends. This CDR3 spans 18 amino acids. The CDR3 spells CASSFSLSAGGPYNEQFF. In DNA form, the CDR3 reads TGTGCCAGCAGTTTCTCTCTATCGGCGGGTGGCCCCTACAATGAGCAGTTCTTC.

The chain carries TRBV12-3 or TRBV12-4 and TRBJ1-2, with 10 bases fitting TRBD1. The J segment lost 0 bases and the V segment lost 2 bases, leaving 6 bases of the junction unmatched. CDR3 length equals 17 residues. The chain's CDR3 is CASSLPGTGAANYGYTF. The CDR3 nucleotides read TGTGCCAGCAGTTTACCAGGGACAGGGGCCGCTAACTATGGCTACACCTTC.

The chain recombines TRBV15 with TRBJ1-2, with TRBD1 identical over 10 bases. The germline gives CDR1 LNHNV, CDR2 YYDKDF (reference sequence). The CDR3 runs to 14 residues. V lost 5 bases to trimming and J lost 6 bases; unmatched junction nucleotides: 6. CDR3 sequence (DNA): TGTGCCACCAGCGGAGGGACAGGGGCCCATGGCTACACCTTC. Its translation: CATSGGTGAHGYTF.

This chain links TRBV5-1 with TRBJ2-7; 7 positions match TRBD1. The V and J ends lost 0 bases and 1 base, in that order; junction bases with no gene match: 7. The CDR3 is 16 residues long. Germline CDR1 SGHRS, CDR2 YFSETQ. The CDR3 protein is CASSLGTGGISYEQYF. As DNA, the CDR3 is TGCGCCAGCAGCTTGGGGACAGGCGGCATATCCTACGAGCAGTACTTC.

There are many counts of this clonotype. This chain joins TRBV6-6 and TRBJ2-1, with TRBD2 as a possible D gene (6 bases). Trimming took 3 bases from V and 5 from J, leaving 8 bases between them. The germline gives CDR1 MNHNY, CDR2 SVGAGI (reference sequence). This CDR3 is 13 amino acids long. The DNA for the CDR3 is TGTGCCAGCAGTTATAGGACTAACAATGAGCAGTTCTTC. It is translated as CASSYRTNNEQFF.

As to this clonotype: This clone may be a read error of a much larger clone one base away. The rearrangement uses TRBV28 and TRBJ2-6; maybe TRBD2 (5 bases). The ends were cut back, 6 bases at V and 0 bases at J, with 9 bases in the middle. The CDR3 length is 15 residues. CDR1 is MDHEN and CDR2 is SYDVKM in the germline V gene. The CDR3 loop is CASRAGYSGANVLTF. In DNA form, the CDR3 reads TGTGCCAGCAGGGCGGGTTACTCTGGGGCCAACGTCCTGACTTTC.

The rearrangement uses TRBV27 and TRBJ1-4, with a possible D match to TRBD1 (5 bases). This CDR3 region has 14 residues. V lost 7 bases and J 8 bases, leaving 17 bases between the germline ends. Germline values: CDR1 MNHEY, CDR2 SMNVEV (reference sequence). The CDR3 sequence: CASTHTAGNEKLFF. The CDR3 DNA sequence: TGTGCCAGCACCCACACCGCAGGGAACGAAAAACTGTTTTTT.

The CDR3 here is CATSDLGINYGYTF. The CDR3 nucleotides read TGTGCCACCAGTGATTTAGGGATTAACTATGGCTACACCTTC. The rearrangement joins TRBV24-1 to TRBJ1-2; unclear D gene. Germline values: CDR1 KGHDR, CDR2 SFDVKD. The CDR3 totals 14 residues. V was trimmed by 1 base and J by 1 base, leaving 6 bases between them.

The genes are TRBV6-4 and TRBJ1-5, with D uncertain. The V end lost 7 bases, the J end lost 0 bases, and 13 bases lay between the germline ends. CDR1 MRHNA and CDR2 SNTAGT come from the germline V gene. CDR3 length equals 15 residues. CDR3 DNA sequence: TGTGCCAGCACTCTCTGGGAAGATAGCAATCAGCCCCAGCATTTT. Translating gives CASTLWEDSNQPQHF.

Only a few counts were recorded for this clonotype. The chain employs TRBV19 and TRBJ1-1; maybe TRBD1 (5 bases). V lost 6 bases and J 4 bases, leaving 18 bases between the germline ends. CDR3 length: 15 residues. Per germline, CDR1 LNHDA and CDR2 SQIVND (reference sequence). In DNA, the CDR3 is TGTGCCAGTAGAATCTCGGGGGGTGAGACCACTGAAGCTTTCTTT. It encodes CASRISGGETTEAFF. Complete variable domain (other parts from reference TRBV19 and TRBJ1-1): DGGITQSPKYLFRKEGQNVTLSCEQNLNHDAMYWYRQDPGQGLRLIYYSQIVNDFQKGDIAEGYSVSREKKESFPLTVTSAQKNPTAFYLCASRISGGETTEAFFGQGTRLTVV.

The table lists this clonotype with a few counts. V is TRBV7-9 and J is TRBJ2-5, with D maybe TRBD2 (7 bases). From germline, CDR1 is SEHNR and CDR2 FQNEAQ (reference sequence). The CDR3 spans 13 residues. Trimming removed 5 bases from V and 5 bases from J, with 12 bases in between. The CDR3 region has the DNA TGTGCCAGCAGCCCCGAGGGGGGGGAGACCCAGTACTTC. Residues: CASSPEGGETQYF. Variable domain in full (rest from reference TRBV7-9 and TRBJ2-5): DTGVSQNPRHKITKRGQNVTFRCDPISEHNRLYWYRQTLGQGPEFLTYFQNEAQLEKSRLLSDRFSAERPKGSFSTLEIQRTEQGDSAMYLCASSPEGGETQYFGPGTRLLVL.

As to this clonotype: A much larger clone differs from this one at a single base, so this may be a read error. The CDR3 DNA reads as TGTGCCAGCAGCGCGACCTCAACTAATGAAAGACTGTTTTTT. Encoded protein: CASSATSTNERLFF. V usage is TRBV7-4 and J usage is TRBJ1-4, with D hard to call. The CDR3 covers 14 residues. In germline, CDR1 is SGHVT, CDR2 SQSDAQ.

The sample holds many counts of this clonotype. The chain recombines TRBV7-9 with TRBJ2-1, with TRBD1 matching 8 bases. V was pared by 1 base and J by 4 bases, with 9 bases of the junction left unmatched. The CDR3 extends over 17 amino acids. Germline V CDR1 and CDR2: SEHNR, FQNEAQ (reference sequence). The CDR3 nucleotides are TGTGCCAGCAGCTTAGGAAGGACAGGGCATGTTTACAATGAGCAGTTCTTC. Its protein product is CASSLGRTGHVYNEQFF.

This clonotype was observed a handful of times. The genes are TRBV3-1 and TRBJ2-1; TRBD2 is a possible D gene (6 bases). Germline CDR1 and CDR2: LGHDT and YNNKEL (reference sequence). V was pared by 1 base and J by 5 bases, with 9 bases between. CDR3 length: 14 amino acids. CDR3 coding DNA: TGTGCCAGCAGCCAAGTGACGGGGGACAATGAGCAGTTCTTC. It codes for CASSQVTGDNEQFF.

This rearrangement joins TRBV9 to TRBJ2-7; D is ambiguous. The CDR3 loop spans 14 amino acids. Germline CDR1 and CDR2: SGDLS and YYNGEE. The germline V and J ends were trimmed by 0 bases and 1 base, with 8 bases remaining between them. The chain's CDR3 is CASSVEVQSYEQYF. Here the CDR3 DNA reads TGTGCCAGCAGCGTAGAAGTCCAGTCCTACGAGCAGTACTTC.

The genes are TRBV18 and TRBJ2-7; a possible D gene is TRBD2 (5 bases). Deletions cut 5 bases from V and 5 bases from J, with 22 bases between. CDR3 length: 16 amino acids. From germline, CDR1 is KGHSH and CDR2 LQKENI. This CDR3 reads CASSNRGSLRSDEQYF. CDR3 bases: TGTGCCAGCTCAAACAGAGGGTCCCTTCGTTCGGACGAGCAGTACTTC.